Listed below are T cell receptor beta chains from one sample, sequenced in a study of molecular identifiers for immune sequencing clone quantification. Each CDR3 protein gets one entry after TCRdb re-called the PCR reads with MiXCR. Among about 97,000 distinct CDR3 sequences, 20% to 25% were seen once, and the ten largest hold 0.85% to 0.95%. Input material: naive CD8+ T cells from blood, with Jurkat cell RNA spiked in. The receptors originated from a human donor in good health. Some libraries in this study had Jurkat cell RNA spiked in. Each CDR3 is given with its conserved first and last residue. The order of the fields is J gene, V gene, CDR3 length, clone size, D gene, CDR3 DNA, CDR3 protein. D genes are given only for firm matches. Not all rows give a size; the values are once, few, many and, for expanded clones, a class.

>TRBJ2-1|TRBV7-9|19|few|TRBD1
TGTGCCAGCAGCCACCCCCTTCCTCCTCCGGGACAGAAGGTCAATGAGCAGTTCTTC
CASSHPLPPPGQKVNEQFF
>TRBJ2-3|TRBV7-6|15|many|-
TGTGCCAGCAGCCTACGTATCGAGCGGACAGATACGCAGTATTTT
CASSLRIERTDTQYF
>TRBJ2-7|TRBV4-3|17|many|TRBD2
TGCGCCAGCAGCCAGGATAGAGCTAGCGGGGGTACCTACGAGCAGTACTTC
CASSQDRASGGTYEQYF
>TRBJ2-7|TRBV6-1|18|-|-
TGTGCCAGCAGTGAAATCTGGCAGGGGAGAGGTTCCTCCTACGGGCAGTACTTC
CASSEIWQGRGSSYGQYF
>TRBJ2-7|TRBV27|15|-|-
TGTGCCAGCAGTTTAGGTGTCCAGGTTCAGGACAAGCAGTACTTC
CASSLGVQVQDKQYF
>TRBJ2-3|TRBV6-5|15|many|-
TGTGCCAGCAGATCGGGTTCCGAGCCCACAGATACGCAGTATTTT
CASRSGSEPTDTQYF
>TRBJ2-3|TRBV5-4|17|many|TRBD1
TGTGCCAGCAGCCTACTTCCGGGACAGGACATCACAGATACGCAGTATTTT
CASSLLPGQDITDTQYF
>TRBJ2-7|TRBV7-9|15|many|-
TGTGCCAGCAGCTCAGAGGACGGGGTCAAGGACGAGCAGTACTTC
CASSSEDGVKDEQYF
>TRBJ2-3|TRBV4-3|16|many|-
TGCGCCAGCAGCCAGTCTAGCCGGGCAAGCACAGATACGCAGTATTTT
CASSQSSRASTDTQYF
>TRBJ1-5|TRBV12-3/TRBV12-4|14|many|-
TGTGCCAGCAGTTTGGGTCAGGGGCCTCAGCCCCAGCATTTT
CASSLGQGPQPQHF
>TRBJ1-1|TRBV5-6|13|-|-
TGTGCCAGCACCCCGGGGGTGGGCACTGAAGCTTTCTTT
CASTPGVGTEAFF
>TRBJ2-7|TRBV14|14|many|-
TGTGCCAGCAGCCTTAGGGACATCACCTACGAGCAGTACTTC
CASSLRDITYEQYF